These 19 T cell receptor beta chains were all obtained from the same sample, sequenced in a study of regulatory and conventional T cells in RAG deficiency. Produced via immunoSEQ multiplex PCR; TCRdb's table is partial and in-frame only. Seen here are approximately 35,000 clones, about 80% observed once, and the top ten hold around 3.4%. Conventional CD4+ T cells were sorted from blood as CD25-low CD127-high cells. These records were also assigned to another study, of regulatory T cells. That study reports: The primer mix had 52 TRBV and 13 TRBJ primers.

The sample taken for sequencing was CD4+ effector T cells sorted from blood. These receptors were collected from a human donor in good health.

This clone occurred a few times. This chain joins TRBV5-1 and TRBJ1-6; D uncertain. CDR3 length equals 15 residues. V lost 0 bases and J lost 8, with 12 bases in between. Germline V CDR1 and CDR2: SGHRS, YFSETQ. CDR3 sequence: CASSLASVKYSPLHF. CDR3 in DNA: TGCGCCAGCAGCTTGGCCTCAGTGAAGTATTCACCCCTCCACTTT. Full variable domain (outside the CDR3, taken from reference TRBV5-1 and TRBJ1-6): KAGVTQTPRYLIKTRGQQVTLSCSPISGHRSVSWYQQTPGQGLQFLFEYFSETQRNKGNFPGRFSGRQFSNSRSEMNVSTLELGDSALYLCASSLASVKYSPLHFGNGTRLTVT.

This clone was observed once. The chain employs TRBV28 and TRBJ2-3; 13 nucleotides line up with TRBD2. Germline lookup yields CDR1 MDHEN and CDR2 SYDVKM. V shed 10 bases and J 4 bases; nucleotides not matched to a gene: 8. This CDR3 is built from 15 residues. CDR3 region: CATRLAGGGADTQYF. CDR3 bases: TGTGCCACCAGACTAGCGGGGGGCGGAGCAGATACGCAGTATTTT.

The chain recombines TRBV2 with TRBJ1-5, with D uncertain. The CDR3 extends over 15 amino acids. Trimming stripped 3 bases from V and 1 base from J, with 10 bases between. From germline, CDR1 is SNHLY and CDR2 FYNNEI. For the CDR3, the DNA is TGTGCCAGCAGTGACGGTTCGTCCAGCAATCAGCCCCAGCATTTT. Protein product: CASSDGSSSNQPQHF.

The chain uses TRBV11-2 and TRBJ1-1; 7 bases align to TRBD1. V was pared by 4 bases and J by 1 base, with 6 bases of the junction left unmatched. The V gene's germline CDR1 is SGHAT and CDR2 FQNNGV. The CDR3 totals 15 residues. The CDR3 region is CASSSYRDRNTEAFF. The DNA of the CDR3 is TGTGCCAGCAGCTCGTACCGGGACAGGAACACTGAAGCTTTCTTT. Filled out from reference TRBV11-2 and TRBJ1-1, the complete variable domain reads EAGVAQSPRYKIIEKRQSVAFWCNPISGHATLYWYQQILGQGPKLLIQFQNNGVVDDSQLPKDRFSAERLKGVDSTLKIQPAKLEDSAVYLCASSSYRDRNTEAFFGQGTRLTVV.

This chain uses TRBV6-5 with TRBJ2-2; D perhaps matches TRBD2 (6 bases). The CDR3 extends over 14 amino acids. V dropped 4 bases and J dropped 5 bases, with 11 bases sitting between them. Germline loops: CDR1 MNHEY, CDR2 SVGAGI. The CDR3 DNA sequence: TGTGCCAGCAGTTTGTTCGGGGGTACCGGGGAGCTGTTTTTT. Translating gives CASSLFGGTGELFF.

This clone turned up a few times. This chain links TRBV5-1 with TRBJ1-2; D ambiguous. CDR3 length equals 15 residues. Trimming removed 1 base from V and 3 bases from J, with 13 bases in between. Germline values: CDR1 SGHRS, CDR2 YFSETQ. The CDR3 bases are TGCGCCAGCAGCTTGTCGTTTGTAGAGGACTATGGCTACACCTTC. This codes for CASSLSFVEDYGYTF.

There are a few counts of this clone. The rearrangement links TRBV7-2 to TRBJ2-3, with 7 bases lining up with TRBD2. V gave up 5 bases and J gave up 3 bases; unmatched junction bases: 5. The length of the CDR3 is 14 residues. Germline V gene sequence: CDR1 SGHTA, CDR2 FQGNSA. The CDR3 DNA follows: TGTGCCAGCAGCCCCGGACTAGAAACAGATACGCAGTATTTT. Translation: CASSPGLETDTQYF.

The DNA of the CDR3 is TGTGCCAGCAGCCCTGGGAACTATAATTCACCCCTCCACTTT. This sequence encodes CASSPGNYNSPLHF. The chain is built from TRBV7-9 and TRBJ1-6; no reliable D call. V lost 5 bases and J lost 3, with 8 bases in between. The CDR3 runs 14 residues. The germline CDR1 and CDR2 sequences are SEHNR and FQNEAQ (reference sequence).

The chain uses TRBV2 and TRBJ1-4; D not resolved. This CDR3 has 14 amino acids. Germline assignment: CDR1 SNHLY and CDR2 FYNNEI. The V gene lost 7 bases and the J gene lost 10 bases, with 19 bases spanning the gap. This CDR3 is CASNPHRVDGKLFF. Written as DNA, the CDR3 is TGTGCCAGCAATCCGCATAGGGTCGACGGAAAACTGTTTTTT.

The chain carries TRBV10-3 and TRBJ2-7, with 9 positions matching TRBD2. Germline values: CDR1 ENHRY, CDR2 SYGVKD. The CDR3 extends over 14 amino acids. V lost 6 bases and J lost 7; bases outside the gene matches: 10. CDR3 protein: CAIRQAGGLPEQYF. DNA for the CDR3: TGTGCCATCAGACAAGCGGGGGGCCTACCGGAGCAGTACTTC.

This clone was counted between two and nine times. This sequence joins TRBV5-4 and TRBJ2-7; the D gene could be TRBD1 or TRBD2 (5 bases each). The V end was cut by 2 bases, the J end by 1 base, with 13 bases between. This CDR3 is built from 15 residues. The V gene's germline CDR1 is SGHNT and CDR2 YYREEE (reference sequence). CDR3 in DNA: TGTGCCAGCAGCTTCGGGGCAGGAGGTTCCTACGAGCAGTACTTC. Translating gives CASSFGAGGSYEQYF. Drawing the rest from reference TRBV5-4 and TRBJ2-7, the complete variable domain is ETGVTQSPTHLIKTRGQQVTLRCSSQSGHNTVSWYQQALGQGPQFIFQYYREEENGRGNFPPRFSGLQFPNYSSELNVNALELDDSALYLCASSFGAGGSYEQYFGPGTRLTVT.

V usage is TRBV2 and J usage is TRBJ1-1; 8 bases align to TRBD1. Germline assignment: CDR1 SNHLY and CDR2 FYNNEI. The CDR3 consists of 14 residues. Trimming at V came to 6 bases and at J to 1 base, leaving 4 bases not matched to a gene. CDR3 sequence reads: CASRLDRANTEAFF. The DNA of the CDR3 is TGTGCCAGCAGGCTGGACAGGGCGAACACTGAAGCTTTCTTT.

The chain recombines TRBV5-1 with TRBJ2-5; D assignment may be TRBD1 or TRBD2 (6 bases each). CDR1 and CDR2 from the germline V gene are SGHRS and YFSETQ. The CDR3 consists of 16 residues. The germline V and J ends were trimmed by 2 bases and 1 base, with 15 bases remaining between them. The CDR3 DNA sequence: TGCGCCAGCAGCTTCTTCTCGAGGGGGGCCCAAGAGACCCAGTACTTC. It is translated as CASSFFSRGAQETQYF.

The chain has TRBV6-5 and TRBJ1-2; TRBD1 agrees at 9 bases. The trim removed 0 bases at V and 5 bases at J, leaving 4 bases unmatched. CDR1 is MNHEY, CDR2 SVGAGI, per germline. The CDR3 has 15 amino acids. CDR3 sequence (DNA): TGTGCCAGCAGTTACTCTACAGGGGGCGCGTATGGCTACACCTTC. Its protein is CASSYSTGGAYGYTF.

The V call is TRBV7-2, the J call TRBJ2-4; no definite D call. CDR3 size: 14 residues. Per the germline V gene, CDR1 is SGHTA and CDR2 is FQGNSA. Trimming left V 1 base short and J 2 bases short, with 6 bases between. The CDR3 spells CASSLGMSKNIQYF. The CDR3 nucleotides read TGTGCCAGCAGCTTAGGGATGTCCAAAAACATTCAGTACTTC.

This rearrangement joins TRBV19 to TRBJ1-2; possible D gene TRBD1, 6 bases. Trimming left V 4 bases short and J 3 bases short, with 12 bases between. Germline V gene data show CDR1 as LNHDA and CDR2 as SQIVND (reference sequence). The CDR3 is 14 amino acids. The CDR3 DNA follows: TGTGCCAGTAGTAAGGGGGTAGCGGACTATGGCTACACCTTC. It encodes CASSKGVADYGYTF.

The chain has TRBV5-4 and TRBJ2-7; 7 positions match TRBD2. Germline-derived CDR1 and CDR2 are SGHNT and YYREEE (reference sequence). With 0 bases clipped from V and 3 bases from J, the junction kept 6 bases outside the gene matches. This CDR3 spans 15 amino acids. CDR3 sequence: CASSLDGGGNYEQYF. In nucleotides, the CDR3 is TGTGCCAGCAGCTTGGATGGGGGGGGAAACTACGAGCAGTACTTC.

Notes on this clone: The junction departs from germline at one end; a sequencing error may be responsible. The chain has TRBV2 and TRBJ2-1, with TRBD2 matching 9 bases. This CDR3 is built from 10 residues. The germline V gene encodes CDR1 SNHLY and CDR2 FYNNEI. The CDR3 bases are TGTGCCAGCAAAAGAGCGGGGGGTCTCTTC. Protein sequence: CASKRAGGLF.

The chain carries TRBV5-6 and TRBJ2-2; no reliable D call. The CDR3 spans 14 residues. Germline CDR1 reads SGHDT; CDR2 reads YYEEEE. The V gene lost 6 bases and the J gene lost 0 bases, with 9 bases spanning the gap. CDR3 protein: CASKVRSNTGELFF. CDR3 nucleotide sequence: TGTGCCAGCAAGGTACGATCGAACACCGGGGAGCTGTTTTTT.